The clone carrying this T cell receptor beta chain was detected once. This sample is part of a study of OX40 agonist ivuxolimab in advanced cancers. Sequencing was performed with immunoSEQ multiplex PCR; in TCRdb, only in-frame clones are kept and a portion is missing. The table shows tens of thousands of clones, with approximately 91% occurring only once. Trimming took 5 bases from V and 4 from J; bases not matched to a gene: 19. The germline gives CDR1 SGHTA, CDR2 FQGTGA. This CDR3 contains 19 residues. Material: CD4+ or CD8+ T cells sorted from blood, obtained in a trial of the OX40 agonist ivuxolimab. The TCR was taken from an adult with an advanced solid tumor such as melanoma, head and neck, liver or kidney cancer. This chain links TRBV7-3 with TRBJ2-3; 9 nucleotides agree with TRBD2. CDR3 region: CASSTNPPSVAGDPDTQYF. Written as DNA, the CDR3 is TGTGCCAGCAGCACTAACCCCCCTTCGGTAGCGGGAGACCCAGATACGCAGTATTTT.